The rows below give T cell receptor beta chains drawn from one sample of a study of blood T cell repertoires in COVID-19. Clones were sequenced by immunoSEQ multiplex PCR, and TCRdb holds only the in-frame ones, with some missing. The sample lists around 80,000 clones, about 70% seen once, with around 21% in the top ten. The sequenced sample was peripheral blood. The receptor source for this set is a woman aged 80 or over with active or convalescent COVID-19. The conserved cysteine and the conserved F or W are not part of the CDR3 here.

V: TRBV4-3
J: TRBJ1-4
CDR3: ASSRAIQGYEKLF

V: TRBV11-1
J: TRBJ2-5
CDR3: ASTRRASGGQETQY

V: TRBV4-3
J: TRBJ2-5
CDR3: ASSQNPRGWLETQY

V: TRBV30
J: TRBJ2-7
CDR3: AWSSDRGEQY

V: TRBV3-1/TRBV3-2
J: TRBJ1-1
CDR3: ASSRGGSGTEAF

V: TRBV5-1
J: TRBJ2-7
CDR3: ASSSYDRDEQY

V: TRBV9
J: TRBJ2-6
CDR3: ASSVGQSPNVLT

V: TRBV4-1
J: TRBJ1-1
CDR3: ASSQVVLAGARAEAF

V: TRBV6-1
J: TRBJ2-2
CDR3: ASSEGNRSGGELF

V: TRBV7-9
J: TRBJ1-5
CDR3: ASSPILGGNNQPQH

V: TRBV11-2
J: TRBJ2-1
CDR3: ASSITGELEQF

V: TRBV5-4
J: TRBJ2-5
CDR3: ASSLGGEQETQY

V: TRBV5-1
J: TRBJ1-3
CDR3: ASSLYGPGNTIY